One and the same sample provided the 32 T cell receptor beta chains below, sequenced in a study of shared clonotypes between healthy human individuals. The repertoire was sequenced with immunoSEQ multiplex PCR; TCRdb's copy has only in-frame clones and lacks some. The table includes about 480,000 clones, more than 65% detected once. Sequencing input: PBMCs. The origin of the receptors is a woman between 35 and 50 years old in good health. Some clones in this sample may be carry-over from other donors' samples.

V usage is TRBV5-6 and J usage is TRBJ2-7; 10 positions agree with TRBD1. Germline V gene lookup returns CDR1 SGHDT and CDR2 YYEEEE. The CDR3 spans 15 residues. Trimming at V came to 3 bases and at J to 0 bases, leaving 3 bases not matched to a gene. CDR3 DNA sequence: TGTGCCAGCAGCTACGGGACAGGGGACTCCTACGAGCAGTACTTC. It translates to CASSYGTGDSYEQYF.

This rearrangement joins TRBV27 to TRBJ1-2; D is perhaps TRBD1 (5 bases). The CDR3 covers 15 residues. Germline values: CDR1 MNHEY, CDR2 SMNVEV (reference sequence). V shed 2 bases and J shed 4 bases, with 14 bases lying between them. CDR3: CASSLGAARGYGYTF. CDR3 coding DNA: TGTGCCAGCAGTTTAGGGGCAGCGAGGGGCTATGGCTACACCTTC.

A word on this clone: Other DNA sequences within the sample encode an identical CDR3. V is TRBV15 and J is TRBJ2-7; D perhaps matches TRBD2 (6 bases). V lost 0 bases, J lost 6 bases, and 9 bases lay in between. This CDR3 has 13 amino acids. CDR1 and CDR2 (germline): LNHNV, YYDKDF (reference sequence). This CDR3 is CATSRDLGGEQYF. The CDR3 bases are TGTGCCACCAGCAGAGATCTGGGGGGCGAGCAGTACTTC.

This clone was recorded many times. V usage is TRBV28 and J usage is TRBJ1-4; D perhaps matches TRBD1 (6 bases). The germline V gene has CDR1 MDHEN and CDR2 SYDVKM. There are 15 residues in the CDR3. The V end was cut by 6 bases, the J end by 4 bases, with 15 bases between. The CDR3 region has the DNA TGTGCCAGCAGACCTCACGGACAGCATAATGAAAAACTGTTTTTT. Translation gives CASRPHGQHNEKLFF. Filled out from reference TRBV28 and TRBJ1-4, the complete variable domain reads DVKVTQSSRYLVKRTGEKVFLECVQDMDHENMFWYRQDPGLGLRLIYFSYDVKMKEKGDIPEGYSVSREKKERFSLILESASTNQTSMYLCASRPHGQHNEKLFFGSGTQLSVL.

The CDR3 sequence: CSVRRDRDEQYF. The CDR3 nucleotides are TGCAGCGTTCGCCGGGACAGGGACGAGCAGTACTTC. The chain employs TRBV29-1 and TRBJ2-7, with TRBD1 identical over 9 bases. CDR1 and CDR2 (germline): SQVTM, ANQGSEA. The CDR3 is 12 amino acids. Losses at the gene ends were 5 bases for V and 5 bases for J; bases not matched to a gene: 4.

The rearrangement joins TRBV15 to TRBJ2-5, with TRBD2 matching over 14 bases. The CDR3 length is 15 residues. V dropped 5 bases and J dropped 4; count of bases not matched to a gene: 3. Germline assignment: CDR1 LNHNV and CDR2 YYDKDF (reference sequence). The CDR3: CATSAGLAGGETQYF. The CDR3 DNA sequence: TGTGCCACCAGCGCCGGACTAGCGGGAGGAGAGACCCAGTACTTC.

This clone has only a few counts. The chain recombines TRBV20-1 with TRBJ2-1; D uncertain. V lost 4 bases, J lost 5 bases, and 6 bases lay in between. Germline assignment: CDR1 DFQATT and CDR2 SNEGSKA (reference sequence). The CDR3 length is 11 residues. The CDR3 loop is CSAMVHNEQFF. The CDR3 region has the DNA TGCAGTGCTATGGTCCACAATGAGCAGTTCTTC.

The chain is built from TRBV29-1 and TRBJ2-7; 9 bases agree with TRBD2. This CDR3 comprises 13 residues. The germline gives CDR1 SQVTM, CDR2 ANQGSEA. V lost 6 bases, J lost 2 bases, and 5 bases stayed unmatched. CDR3 loop: CSVLTSGAYEQYF. The CDR3, as DNA: TGCAGCGTCCTGACTAGCGGTGCCTACGAGCAGTACTTC.

The chain uses TRBV4-2 and TRBJ2-2; 9 bases agree with TRBD2. Germline values: CDR1 LGHNA, CDR2 YNFKEQ. The CDR3 has 17 residues. V gave up 4 bases and J gave up 0 bases; unmatched junction bases: 6. CDR3 nucleotide sequence: TGTGCCAGCAGCCTAATAGCGGGAGCGACGAACACCGGGGAGCTGTTTTTT. Its protein is CASSLIAGATNTGELFF.

The CDR3 loop reads CASSLYRASEQYF. The CDR3 nucleotides read TGTGCCAGCAGCCTATACCGGGCCTCTGAGCAGTACTTC. This chain connects TRBV5-8 to TRBJ2-7, with unresolved D. CDR1 is SGHTS, CDR2 YDEGEE, per germline. The CDR3 loop spans 13 amino acids. Trimming pared 4 bases from V and 7 bases from J, leaving 15 bases between.

The chain uses TRBV7-8 and TRBJ1-5, with 7 bases matching TRBD1. The ends lost 5 bases at V and 5 bases at J; junction bases unmatched: 9. The CDR3 is made up of 15 amino acids. Germline assignment: CDR1 SGHVS and CDR2 FQNEAQ. The CDR3, as DNA: TGTGCCAGCAGCCGTCACAGGGGTGAGGATCAGCCCCAGCATTTT. This sequence encodes CASSRHRGEDQPQHF.

The V gene is TRBV4-1, the J gene TRBJ2-1; D is possibly TRBD1 or TRBD2 (5 bases each). The length of the CDR3 is 16 residues. Germline V lookup: CDR1 MGHRA, CDR2 YSYEKL. The V and J ends lost 1 base and 4 bases respectively, with 14 bases between them. The CDR3 loop reads CASSQGPADTYNEQFF. The CDR3 bases are TGCGCCAGCAGCCAAGGTCCAGCGGACACATACAATGAGCAGTTCTTC.

The gene calls are TRBV27 and TRBJ2-4, with 9 bases identical to TRBD1. The CDR3 is 13 amino acids. The V and J ends lost 5 bases and 9 bases, in that order; junction bases with no gene match: 5. Germline CDR1 MNHEY, CDR2 SMNVEV (reference sequence). CDR3 nucleotide sequence: TGTGCCAGCAGTGCCGACAGGGGGGGCATTCAGTACTTC. It encodes CASSADRGGIQYF.

The CDR3 DNA follows: TGTGCCAGTAGTACACGACAGCAAGAGACCCAGTACTTC. It translates to CASSTRQQETQYF. The chain combines TRBV19 with TRBJ2-5; D might be TRBD1 (5 bases). Germline loops: CDR1 LNHDA, CDR2 SQIVND (reference sequence). The V and J ends lost 4 bases and 2 bases respectively, with 8 bases between them. The CDR3 has 13 amino acids.

The chain carries TRBV6-5 and TRBJ2-7, with D perhaps assigned TRBD1 or TRBD2 (5 bases each). Between the trimmed V and J ends, which lost 7 bases and 2 bases, there was a span of 12 bases. This CDR3 is 13 amino acids long. CDR1 is MNHEY, CDR2 SVGAGI, per germline. The CDR3 sequence: CASIGDGTYEQYF. CDR3 in DNA: TGTGCCAGCATCGGGGACGGAACCTACGAGCAGTACTTC.

V and J are TRBV7-6 and TRBJ1-4; TRBD1 matches 8 bases. Unmatched junction bases numbered 10, after V lost 5 bases and J lost 8 bases. The CDR3 is 15 residues long. In germline, CDR1 is SGHVS, CDR2 FNYEAQ. CDR3 residues: CASSPPGTGTEKLFF. CDR3 in DNA: TGTGCCAGCAGCCCACCCGGGACAGGTACCGAAAAACTGTTTTTT.

The genes are TRBV29-1 and TRBJ2-1; 12 bases map to TRBD2. The CDR3 sequence is 15 residues long. Germline V gene data show CDR1 as SQVTM and CDR2 as ANQGSEA. The V gene end was trimmed by 7 bases and the J gene end by 7 bases; junction bases not matched to a gene: 11. The CDR3 coding sequence is TGCAGCGGCTCGCGGACTAGCGGGAAACTTAATGAGCAGTTCTTC. It translates to CSGSRTSGKLNEQFF.

Of note for this clone: Other DNA sequences of this sample code for an identical CDR3. V gene TRBV28 combines with J gene TRBJ1-5, with D unresolved. V was clipped by 1 base and J by 4 bases, with 2 bases between them. Germline lookup yields CDR1 MDHEN and CDR2 SYDVKM. CDR3 size: 12 residues. CDR3 nucleotide sequence: TGTGCCAGCAGTTTATATAATCAGCCCCAGCATTTT. Translating it yields CASSLYNQPQHF.

This clone has just a few counts. The chain carries TRBV20-1 and TRBJ2-5; a weak D match, TRBD1 (5 bases). Germline assignment: CDR1 DFQATT and CDR2 SNEGSKA (reference sequence). The CDR3 has 11 residues. Trimming cost V 4 bases and J 5 bases, with 8 bases left between them. The CDR3, as DNA: TGCAGTGCTACAGCAGGGGAGACCCAGTACTTC. Translation: CSATAGETQYF.

V is TRBV28 and J is TRBJ2-1; D is unclear. Trimming shortened V by 2 bases and J by 5 bases, and 10 bases separated the two germline ends. The CDR3 has 14 amino acids. Germline loops: CDR1 MDHEN, CDR2 SYDVKM. The CDR3 sequence: CASSLVTFNNEQFF. DNA of the CDR3: TGTGCCAGCAGTTTAGTTACTTTTAACAATGAGCAGTTCTTC.

This chain uses TRBV28 with TRBJ2-6; maybe TRBD2 (6 bases). V was cut by 7 bases and J by 2 bases, with 12 bases left in between. The CDR3 contains 15 residues. Germline loops: CDR1 MDHEN, CDR2 SYDVKM. As DNA, the CDR3 is TGTGCCAGCACCAGACGCGGGGCTGGGGCCAACGTCCTGACTTTC. It encodes CASTRRGAGANVLTF.

CDR3 bases: TGTGCCAGCAGTTTATCACGGTGGGGGACTAGCGGGAGGGCCATGGCAGATACGCAGTATTTT. This sequence encodes CASSLSRWGTSGRAMADTQYF. The rearrangement links TRBV28 to TRBJ2-3, with 16 nucleotides matching TRBD2. The CDR3 consists of 21 residues. The junction had 14 bases not matched to a gene; V was cut back by 1 base and J by 4 bases. Germline CDR1 reads MDHEN; CDR2 reads SYDVKM.

This clone was detected only once. The chain is built from TRBV2 and TRBJ2-2; TRBD1 matches at 9 bases. Germline trimming cut 4 bases from V and 4 bases from J; bases unmatched to any gene: 4. Germline V gene lookup returns CDR1 SNHLY and CDR2 FYNNEI. The CDR3 totals 15 residues. This CDR3 reads CASSGDRVPTGELFF. Here the CDR3 DNA reads TGTGCCAGCAGTGGGGACAGGGTGCCCACCGGGGAGCTGTTTTTT.

CDR3 region: CASSCGRIGPLYSNQPQHF. CDR3 sequence (DNA): TGTGCCAGCAGCTGCGGGCGGATCGGGCCCCTTTATAGCAATCAGCCCCAGCATTTT. This chain links TRBV7-9 with TRBJ1-5; D uncertain. Germline lookup yields CDR1 SEHNR and CDR2 FQNEAQ (reference sequence). The V gene lost 4 bases and the J gene lost 0 bases, with 22 bases spanning the gap. CDR3 length equals 19 residues.

The chain employs TRBV27 and TRBJ1-2; D ambiguous. V lost 4 bases, J lost 4 bases, and 10 bases lay in between. CDR3 length: 13 amino acids. Germline CDR1 MNHEY, CDR2 SMNVEV (reference sequence). CDR3 region: CASSSPDRYGYTF. As DNA, the CDR3 is TGTGCCAGCAGTTCACCGGACCGCTATGGCTACACCTTC.

Comments on this clone: The sample has other DNA sequences that encode this CDR3 too. The CDR3 coding sequence is TGTGCCAGCAGCTTAGTGGCGGGCACCTACGAGCAGTACTTC. Its translation is CASSLVAGTYEQYF. V gene TRBV7-3 combines with J gene TRBJ2-7, with D maybe TRBD2 (5 bases). Per germline, CDR1 SGHTA and CDR2 FQGTGA. The CDR3 length is 14 residues. V gave up 2 bases and J gave up 2 bases, with 10 bases separating them. The whole variable domain, remainder taken from reference TRBV7-3 and TRBJ2-7, is GAGVSQTPSNKVTEKGKYVELRCDPISGHTALYWYRQSLGQGPEFLIYFQGTGAADDSGLPNDRFFAVRPEGSVSTLKIQRTERGDSAVYLCASSLVAGTYEQYFGPGTRLTVT.

V usage is TRBV29-1 and J usage is TRBJ2-7; TRBD1 might be the D (6 bases). Per the germline V gene, CDR1 is SQVTM and CDR2 is ANQGSEA. The CDR3 has 13 amino acids. Trimming cost V 6 bases and J 0 bases, with 12 bases left between them. The chain's CDR3 is CSVRETGSYEQYF. CDR3 bases: TGCAGCGTGCGAGAGACAGGCTCCTACGAGCAGTACTTC.

This clone came up a few times. In DNA form, the CDR3 reads TGTGCCAGCAGCCAAGGAAGCGGCAATCAGCCCCAGCATTTT. Translation gives CASSQGSGNQPQHF. J is TRBJ1-5 and V is TRBV14; D unclear. The CDR3 consists of 14 residues. V gave up 1 base and J gave up 2 bases, with 6 bases separating them. Germline-derived CDR1 and CDR2 are SGHDN and FVKESK.

This chain connects TRBV10-2 to TRBJ2-7, with D uncertain. Germline CDR1 reads WSHSY; CDR2 reads SAAADI. Between the trimmed V and J ends, which lost 2 bases and 2 bases, there was a span of 13 bases. CDR3 length equals 15 residues. The CDR3 loop reads CASSEVAARPYEQYF. The CDR3 nucleotides read TGCGCCAGCAGTGAGGTGGCGGCTAGACCCTACGAGCAGTACTTC.

The genes are TRBV7-9 and TRBJ2-1; no definite D call. The CDR3 loop spans 12 amino acids. The V end lost 0 bases, the J end lost 9 bases, and 6 bases lay between the germline ends. Germline loops: CDR1 SEHNR, CDR2 FQNEAQ (reference sequence). CDR3 in amino acids: CASSLAYVEQFF. The DNA for the CDR3 is TGTGCCAGCAGCTTAGCGTACGTTGAGCAGTTCTTC.

This chain links TRBV5-1 with TRBJ2-1, with 11 bases matching TRBD2. Germline V gene data show CDR1 as SGHRS and CDR2 as YFSETQ. CDR3 size: 15 residues. V shed 4 bases and J 9 bases; nucleotides not matched to a gene: 9. CDR3: CASSTNPGTSGEQFF. CDR3 in DNA: TGCGCCAGCAGCACCAATCCCGGGACTAGCGGTGAGCAGTTCTTC.

The chain employs TRBV5-6 and TRBJ2-6, with D perhaps TRBD1 (6 bases). Germline assignment: CDR1 SGHDT and CDR2 YYEEEE. The CDR3 length is 16 residues. V lost 0 bases and J 2 bases, leaving 9 bases between the germline ends. The CDR3 DNA is TGTGCCAGCAGCTTGGAGCCAGGGGCTGGGGCCAACGTCCTGACTTTC. Its protein is CASSLEPGAGANVLTF.